This TCR beta chain is drawn from a study of T cells expressing NK-cell markers. This CDR3 spans 16 amino acids. Germline V gene lookup returns CDR1 SGHTA and CDR2 FQGTGA. TCRdb re-called the 5' RACE reads; one entry per CDR3 protein, DNA not given. Its table lists 500,000 to 600,000 distinct CDR3 sequences. The sample consisted of blood T cells: a sorted CD56 or NKG2C T cell subset, CD4+ or CD8+ T cells, or bulk PBMC T cells (not recorded which). V is TRBV7-3 and J is TRBJ2-5; TCRdb's D gene call, TRBD1, goes unchecked for lack of DNA. This TCR came from a man between 18 and 35 years old in good health. CDR3 sequence reads: CASSHSGPPGQETQYF.